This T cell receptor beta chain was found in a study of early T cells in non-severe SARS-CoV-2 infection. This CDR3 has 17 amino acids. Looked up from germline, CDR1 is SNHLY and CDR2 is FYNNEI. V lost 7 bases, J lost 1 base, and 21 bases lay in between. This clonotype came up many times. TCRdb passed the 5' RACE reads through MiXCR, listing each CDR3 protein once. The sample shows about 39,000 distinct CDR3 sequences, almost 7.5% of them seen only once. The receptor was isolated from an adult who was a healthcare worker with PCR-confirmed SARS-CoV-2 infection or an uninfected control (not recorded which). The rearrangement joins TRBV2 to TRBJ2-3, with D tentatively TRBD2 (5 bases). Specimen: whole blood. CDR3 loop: CASITSGDGWGTDTQYF. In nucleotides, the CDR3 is TGTGCCAGCATAACCAGCGGTGACGGGTGGGGCACAGATACGCAGTATTTT.